This TCR beta chain stems from a study of blood T cell repertoires in COVID-19. Study overall: The cDNA or gDNA used as material had been derived from T cells, B-cell-depleted T cells, or PBMCs.

In the authors' workflow: Amplification from reference gene primers served as the basis for estimated nucleated cell counts. Clones were read by immunoSEQ multiplex PCR, and TCRdb kept only the in-frame ones, dropping some. The V and J calls and clone size were taken over from that table, and D and trimming were inferred from the DNA. The sample yields about 220,000 clones, about 79% seen once. In this sample, this clone turned up a few times. CDR3 length: 13 residues. The ends lost 6 bases at V and 6 bases at J; junction bases unmatched: 3. Germline lookup yields CDR1 SNHLY and CDR2 FYNNEI. This chain connects TRBV2 to TRBJ1-2; 11 positions match TRBD1. Sample: peripheral blood. This sequence originates from a man aged 45-65 years with active or convalescent COVID-19. CDR3 sequence reads: CASSGQGANGYTF. The DNA for the CDR3 is TGTGCCAGCAGCGGACAGGGGGCTAATGGCTACACCTTC. The variable domain in full, with the rest retrieved from reference TRBV2 and TRBJ1-2, is EPEVTQTPSHQVTQMGQEVILRCVPISNHLYFYWYRQILGQKVEFLVSFYNNEISEKSEIFDDQFSVERPDGSNFTLKIRSTKLEDSAMYFCASSGQGANGYTFGSGTRLTVV.